The entry below describes one T cell receptor beta chain. This clone's antigen is unknown. It has no much larger one-base neighbor in the sample; base qualities were not kept. This sample was taken from a study of tumor-infiltrating T cells and Merkel cell polyomavirus (dated by TCRdb to the late 2010s). As for the study more broadly: In Merkel cell carcinoma patients, the study investigated CD8+ T cells specific for the Merkel cell polyomavirus KLL epitope. Patients presented at varying disease stages and were followed for a median of about three years, with a range of 1. Varied, non-standardized therapies, including chemotherapy, radiation and immunotherapies, were received by the patients. In approximately 14 samples, TRB sequencing was done on KLL-tetramer-sorted cells from blood or tumor-infiltrating lymphocytes, along with 12 matched whole-tumor samples. Most whole-tumor samples were approximately 25-micron curls cut from formalin-fixed, paraffin-embedded tissue blocks. Of all the tumor samples in the study, one was a frozen nodal tumor digest and another was a flash-frozen core biopsy of a metastasis.

The receptor library was made with the immunoSEQ multiplex PCR assay. Adaptive Biotechnologies (Seattle, WA) carried out genomic DNA extraction, TRB sequencing and normalization. The authors' analysis ran thus. To compute clonality, the Shannon entropy of productive TRB sequences was normalized by log2 of unique productive sequences and then subtracted from one. To identify KLL-specific clonotypes in tumors, TCRbeta CDR3 amino acid sequences were matched against the sequences from the tetramer-sorted sample of each patient. TCRdb took over this immuneACCESS table, retaining in-frame rearrangements with V and J assigned. Such tables are incomplete; in checked studies, under half of the missing clones stem from an unresolved V gene, and the remainder is unexplained. The V and J calls and clone size were taken over from that table, and D and trimming were inferred from the DNA. The sample table shows some 25,000 clones, and roughly 85% are seen once. The ten largest clones represent 2.5% to 3% of the sample.

General study outcomes and caveats: A significant MCC-specific survival advantage (P = 0.0051) was associated with tumors having more unique KLL-specific clonotypes (5-108 vs 0-3). KLL-specific TRB repertoires were found to be diverse and largely private, with only one public clonotype, shared by two patients, identified among roughly 390 unique sequences. The small sample size of the study (n = 12 patients) is a limitation. The study examined just one viral epitope, so T cells targeting other Merkel cell polyomavirus epitopes were not captured. Significantly improved MCC-specific survival was associated with a higher intratumoral fraction of KLL-specific T cells (roughly 1.8-20% versus about 0-0.15%).

All patients' tumors stained robustly positive for Merkel cell polyomavirus Large T antigen by immunohistochemistry. About a dozen Merkel cell carcinoma patients were included, each with robust KLL-tetramer+ populations (above 0.04% of CD8+ T cells) in blood and/or cultured TIL. All patients were identified as Caucasian, and a median age of 65 years (range about 50 to 85 years) was recorded. For patients with unknown primaries who presented with nodal disease, or in cases where primary tissue was insufficient, lymph node tumors were analyzed. The germline V gene yields SGDLS for CDR1 and YYNGEE for CDR2. Including cysteine and phenylalanine, the CDR3 has 15 amino acids. This entry keeps only the CDR3 DNA: 45 bases, framed from base 1. From V the trimming removes 4 bases and from J it removes 5 bases, while the gene matches leave 11 bases of the junction unaccounted for.

The receptor chain draws on TRBV9 and TRBJ2-7; 8 nucleotides in the junction match TRBD1. The sample consisted of lymph node tissue. This receptor was taken from a man aged 45-60 years with Merkel cell carcinoma. The CDR3: CASSSPADRVHEQYF. The DNA sequence is as follows: TGTGCCAGCAGCTCACCCGCGGACAGGGTCCACGAGCAGTACTTC.